This TCR beta chain came from a study of cytomegalovirus exposure and HLA in healthy donors. General study points: Several of the most significant clusters appeared, in a later analysis, to be linked to common viral pathogens. Across donors, presence/absence analyses took sequencing depth to be roughly uniform.

Concerning this clone: Its antigen is unknown.

It was with 60 Vbeta and 13 Jbeta primers that the PCR ran. Only in-frame clones appear in the TCRdb table, and some are missing; sequencing was by immunoSEQ multiplex PCR. The sample lists around 150,000 clones, 73% occurring once. Between the trimmed V and J ends, which lost 3 bases and 3 bases, there was a span of 11 bases. Germline values: CDR1 SEHNR, CDR2 FQNEAQ (reference sequence). This CDR3 region has 14 residues. The receptor was derived from a human donor in good health. Sequencing input: PBMCs. V gene TRBV7-9 combines with J gene TRBJ1-2, with TRBD1 as a possible D gene (6 bases). The CDR3 bases are TGTGCCAGCAGCTTTGGTTCAGGGGACTATGGCTACACCTTC. Translation: CASSFGSGDYGYTF.